One and the same sample provided the 8 T cell receptor beta chains below, sequenced in a study of T cell repertoires in cytomegalovirus infection. TCRdb reprocessed the reads with MiXCR, giving one entry per CDR3 protein. The table has fewer than 950,000 distinct CDR3 sequences, less than 35% seen once. No antigen has been assigned to these receptors. The sequences come from cultured CD8+ T cells from PBMCs, collected from culture after CMV antigen stimulation. Source of these receptors: a human donor in good health (CMV status not recorded). Some clones in this sample may be carry-over from other donors' samples.

The CDR3 region has the DNA TGCGCCAGCAGCCCAGGGACAGGGAGCGGGGCCAAAAACATTCAGTACTTC. Amino acids: CASSPGTGSGAKNIQYF. The genes are TRBV5-1 and TRBJ2-4; 9 bases fit TRBD1. With V trimmed by 4 bases and J by 1 base, 9 bases remained unmatched. Germline assignment: CDR1 SGHRS and CDR2 YFSETQ. The CDR3 totals 17 residues.

As concerns this clonotype: One end of the junction fails to match germline, which may point to a read error. The genes are TRBV19 and TRBJ2-1; 9 bases align to TRBD1. This CDR3 is built from 16 residues. Germline V gives CDR1 LNHDA, CDR2 SQIVND (reference sequence). CDR3 coding DNA: TGTGTCAGTAGTATAGGGACAGGGTTCGCCTACAATGAGCAGTTCTTC. As protein: CVSSIGTGFAYNEQFF.

This clonotype came up a few times. The gene calls are TRBV6-5 and TRBJ1-1, with D uncertain. V lost 5 bases and J 6 bases, leaving 13 bases between the germline ends. CDR3 length: 13 amino acids. CDR1 and CDR2 from the germline V gene are MNHEY and SVGAGI. The chain's CDR3 is CASSAGSNAEAFF. CDR3 nucleotide sequence: TGTGCCAGCAGTGCAGGTAGTAACGCTGAAGCTTTCTTT.

Ten or more counts support this clonotype. The genes are TRBV7-6 and TRBJ2-2; no firm D call. Germline CDR1 and CDR2: SGHVS and FNYEAQ. This CDR3 has 15 amino acids. Trimming took 5 bases from V and 0 from J, leaving 10 bases between them. DNA for the CDR3: TGTGCCAGCAGCCAATATCACACGAACACCGGGGAGCTGTTTTTT. This codes for CASSQYHTNTGELFF.

In its sample, this clonotype was seen a few times. V is TRBV12-3 or TRBV12-4 and J is TRBJ1-2, with a tentative D call TRBD1 (6 bases). With 6 bases removed from V and 3 bases from J, the gap between germline ends came to 20 bases. The CDR3 loop spans 16 amino acids. CDR3 in amino acids: CASRGSGQSVDYGYTF. For the CDR3, the DNA is TGTGCCAGCAGGGGATCTGGACAGTCCGTGGACTATGGCTACACCTTC.

This clonotype occurred a few times. The chain links TRBV7-8 to TRBJ1-2; tentatively, D is TRBD1 (5 bases). CDR1 is SGHVS, CDR2 FQNEAQ, per germline. The CDR3 totals 15 residues. Trimming cost V 4 bases and J 5 bases, with 17 bases left between them. The CDR3 DNA follows: TGTGCCAGCAGCTCCCGCTGGGACCGCGATTATGGCTACACCTTC. Residues: CASSSRWDRDYGYTF.

The V and J genes are TRBV7-9 and TRBJ2-7; 7 bases align to TRBD1. V gave up 8 bases and J gave up 0 bases; unmatched junction bases: 10. The CDR3 sequence is 15 residues long. Germline CDR1 SEHNR, CDR2 FQNEAQ (reference sequence). The DNA for the CDR3 is TGTGCCAGCGGATCATCCGGGACAGTCTCCTACGAGCAGTACTTC. This translates into CASGSSGTVSYEQYF. The whole variable domain, filled in from reference TRBV7-9 and TRBJ2-7, reads DTGVSQNPRHKITKRGQNVTFRCDPISEHNRLYWYRQTLGQGPEFLTYFQNEAQLEKSRLLSDRFSAERPKGSFSTLEIQRTEQGDSAMYLCASGSSGTVSYEQYFGPGTRLTVT.

Comments on this clonotype: Its ends do not fully match the called genes, so a read error is possible. J is TRBJ1-1 and V is TRBV14; D remains ambiguous. The CDR3 extends over 11 amino acids. The germline gives CDR1 SGHDN, CDR2 FVKESK. The chain's CDR3 is CASSQMVEASF. CDR3 coding DNA: TGTGCCAGCAGCCAAATGGTTGAAGCTTCCTTT. Full variable domain (rest looked up from reference TRBV14 and TRBJ1-1): EAGVTQFPSHSVIEKGQTVTLRCDPISGHDNLYWYRRVMGKEIKFLLHFVKESKQDESGMPNNRFLAERTGGTYSTLKVQPAELEDSGVYFCASSQMVEASFGQGTRLTVV.